These 26 T cell receptor beta chains were all obtained from the same sample, sequenced in a study of blood T cells in healthy people across ages. Then a second PCR, running about 6 to 12 cycles, was carried out with a sample-barcoded 5' primer and a J-beta primer mix. TCRdb passed the 5' RACE reads through MiXCR, listing each CDR3 protein once. The data show 1.5 million to 2 million distinct CDR3 sequences, 28% seen once. Specimen: blood. Every receptor here comes from a woman aged 25 to 39 in good health.

A few counts support this clonotype. The chain combines TRBV10-3 with TRBJ2-7; D possibly corresponds to TRBD1 (6 bases). The CDR3 totals 14 residues. V lost 3 bases and J lost 5, with 14 bases in between. CDR1 and CDR2 from the germline V gene are ENHRY and SYGVKD. CDR3 region: CAISDPKGDHEQYF. The CDR3 nucleotides read TGTGCCATCAGTGACCCTAAGGGGGACCACGAGCAGTACTTC.

This clonotype was found a few times. The genes are TRBV5-1 and TRBJ2-7; 9 bases fit TRBD1. Germline CDR1 and CDR2: SGHRS and YFSETQ. After removal of 3 bases from V and 9 bases from J, the junction contained 10 bases not matched to a gene. This CDR3 is built from 14 residues. The CDR3 bases are TGCGCCAGCAGCTCCACGGACAGGGGCTACCTGCAGTACTTC. Its protein product is CASSSTDRGYLQYF. Full variable domain (outside the CDR3, taken from reference TRBV5-1 and TRBJ2-7): KAGVTQTPRYLIKTRGQQVTLSCSPISGHRSVSWYQQTPGQGLQFLFEYFSETQRNKGNFPGRFSGRQFSNSRSEMNVSTLELGDSALYLCASSSTDRGYLQYFGPGTRLTVT.

This chain connects TRBV2 to TRBJ2-2, with D possibly being TRBD1 or TRBD2 (5 bases each). Germline assignment: CDR1 SNHLY and CDR2 FYNNEI. V lost 4 bases to trimming and J lost 5 bases, with 11 bases between them. This CDR3 spans 14 amino acids. The CDR3 sequence: CASSGSRGTGELFF. The CDR3 region has the DNA TGTGCCAGCAGTGGCTCGAGGGGTACCGGGGAGCTGTTTTTT. Supplemented by reference TRBV2 and TRBJ2-2, the full variable domain reads EPEVTQTPSHQVTQMGQEVILRCVPISNHLYFYWYRQILGQKVEFLVSFYNNEISEKSEIFDDQFSVERPDGSNFTLKIRSTKLEDSAMYFCASSGSRGTGELFFGEGSRLTVL.

The rearrangement joins TRBV3-1 to TRBJ2-7; TRBD2 aligns across 7 bases. V was pared by 1 base and J by 3 bases, with 3 bases of the junction left unmatched. Germline CDR1 is LGHDT and CDR2 is YNNKEL (reference sequence). The CDR3 totals 14 residues. DNA for the CDR3: TGTGCCAGCAGCCAAGCCGGACTAGTCTACGAGCAGTACTTC. This codes for CASSQAGLVYEQYF.

This chain joins TRBV3-1 and TRBJ2-7; the match to TRBD2 covers 8 bases. The V segment lost 4 bases and the J segment 6 bases; nucleotides outside the gene matches: 14. The germline V gene encodes CDR1 LGHDT and CDR2 YNNKEL (reference sequence). The CDR3 has 16 amino acids. This chain's CDR3 is CASSPILGSGTSEQYF. The CDR3 DNA is TGTGCCAGCAGCCCAATCCTGGGTAGCGGGACTAGCGAGCAGTACTTC.

The rearrangement links TRBV12-3 or TRBV12-4 to TRBJ1-2, with 7 bases aligning to TRBD1. The CDR3 is 13 residues long. J gave up 8 bases and V 6 bases, and 9 bases lay outside the gene matches. The CDR3 DNA reads TGTGCCAGCAGCCCCTCAAGGGGGCGAGGCTACACCTTC. Translation: CASSPSRGRGYTF.

Worth noting for this clonotype: One end of the junction does not line up with germline, which may come from a read error. Here the CDR3 reads CASSPPMGRRTDTLYF. DNA of the CDR3: TGTGCCAGCAGTCCCCCCATGGGCAGGCGTACAGATACGCTGTATTTT. The V call is TRBV12-3 or TRBV12-4, the J call TRBJ2-3; D is unresolved. The CDR3 consists of 16 residues.

This clonotype occurred many times. The chain is built from TRBV6-6 and TRBJ2-5; D possibly uses TRBD1 or TRBD2 (6 bases each). CDR1 MNHNY and CDR2 SVGAGI come from the germline V gene (reference sequence). The CDR3 contains 14 residues. V was cut by 0 bases and J by 4 bases, with 9 bases left in between. The CDR3 protein is CASSYSGGLETQYF. CDR3 nucleotides: TGTGCCAGCAGTTACTCGGGGGGCCTAGAGACCCAGTACTTC.

This clonotype was seen a handful of times. V is TRBV25-1 and J is TRBJ1-1; tentatively, D is TRBD1 (6 bases). The V and J ends lost 9 bases and 7 bases respectively, with 12 bases between them. Germline-derived CDR1 and CDR2 are MGHDK and SYGVNS. The CDR3 length is 11 residues. Here the CDR3 reads CASLTGFEAFF. CDR3 in DNA: TGTGCCAGTCTCACAGGGTTTGAAGCTTTCTTT.

V usage is TRBV2 and J usage is TRBJ2-5; TRBD2 is a possible D gene (6 bases). The germline V gene has CDR1 SNHLY and CDR2 FYNNEI. Trimming took off 4 bases at V and 5 bases at J, with 14 bases between the two ends. The CDR3 covers 14 residues. CDR3 bases: TGTGCCAGCAGTGGACCGGGGACTGGGGAGACCCAGTACTTC. Its translation is CASSGPGTGETQYF.

At least ten counts were recorded for this clonotype. The chain employs TRBV21-1 and TRBJ2-5; the table gives TRBD1 as D, unverified against the DNA. TRBV21-1 is deemed a pseudogene. CDR3 length: 19 residues. Written as DNA, the CDR3 is TGTGCCAGCAGCAAAGCGCTTTTGAGACAGGGTAATCTCCAAGAGACCCAGTACTTC. This gives the protein CASSKALLRQGNLQETQYF.

This clonotype was detected many times. The chain joins TRBV29-1 to TRBJ2-6; tentatively, D is TRBD1 or TRBD2 (5 bases each). The germline gives CDR1 SQVTM, CDR2 ANQGSEA. Trimming pared 3 bases from V and 3 bases from J, leaving 15 bases between. This CDR3 is built from 16 residues. The DNA of the CDR3 is TGCAGCGTTGAGACGGCGCAGAGGGGTGGGGCCAACGTCCTGACTTTC. Encoded protein: CSVETAQRGGANVLTF.

This clonotype was detected only a few times. The V call is TRBV28, the J call TRBJ2-7; TRBD1 agrees at 7 bases. This CDR3 contains 16 residues. J lost 2 bases, V lost 7 bases, and 14 bases had no gene match. CDR1 MDHEN and CDR2 SYDVKM come from the germline V gene. The CDR3 loop is CASTTSTGTAPYEQYF. The DNA for the CDR3 is TGTGCCAGCACCACCTCTACCGGGACAGCCCCCTACGAGCAGTACTTC.

The chain joins TRBV19 to TRBJ1-2, with D maybe TRBD1 (5 bases). The CDR3 covers 14 residues. V was trimmed by 6 bases and J by 4 bases, leaving 15 bases between them. Germline V lookup: CDR1 LNHDA, CDR2 SQIVND (reference sequence). CDR3 in DNA: TGTGCCAGTAGCCCTTATCAGGGAAGCTATGGCTACACCTTC. Translated, it gives CASSPYQGSYGYTF.

There are a few counts of this clonotype. The chain has TRBV24-1 and TRBJ2-1; TRBD1 aligns across 8 bases. Per the germline V gene, CDR1 is KGHDR and CDR2 is SFDVKD. J lost 7 bases, V lost 3 bases, and 7 bases had no gene match. The CDR3 covers 15 residues. In DNA form, the CDR3 reads TGTGCCACCAGTGATACCCAGGGGGCGGTGAATGAGCAGTTCTTC. Translated: CATSDTQGAVNEQFF.

V is TRBV6-2 or TRBV6-3 and J is TRBJ1-1; D is unresolved. The CDR3 is 15 amino acids. Looked up from germline, CDR1 is MNHEY and CDR2 is SVGEGT. V was shortened by 1 base and J by 5 bases, with 14 bases between the two germline ends. For the CDR3, the DNA is TGTGCCAGCAGTTACTGGCAAGGCAAGAATACTGAAGCTTTCTTT. It yields the protein CASSYWQGKNTEAFF.

This clonotype was observed a single time. The chain uses TRBV5-5 and TRBJ1-2; D possibly corresponds to TRBD1 (6 bases). Germline lookup yields CDR1 SGHKS and CDR2 YYEKEE (reference sequence). V dropped 6 bases and J dropped 4 bases, with 19 bases sitting between them. This CDR3 has 15 residues. CDR3 coding DNA: TGTGCCAGCAAGCTAGGGACAACGACGGGCTATGGCTACACCTTC. This encodes CASKLGTTTGYGYTF.

This clonotype was found many times. The chain carries TRBV28 and TRBJ2-7; 8 nucleotides align to TRBD2. Trimming at V came to 5 bases and at J to 4 bases, leaving 10 bases not matched to a gene. CDR1 and CDR2 from the germline V gene are MDHEN and SYDVKM. The CDR3 spans 15 residues. This CDR3 is CASSTTGTRRYEQYF. CDR3 sequence (DNA): TGTGCCAGCAGTACTACCGGGACTAGGCGTTACGAGCAGTACTTC.

In this sample, this clonotype turned up once. With a much larger clone just one base away, this may be a read error. V usage is TRBV2 and J usage is TRBJ2-5; D is uncertain. The germline V gene encodes CDR1 SNHLY and CDR2 FYNNEI. CDR3 size: 13 residues. The germline V and J ends were trimmed by 3 bases and 1 base, with 6 bases remaining between them. For the CDR3, the DNA is TGTGCCAGCAGTGAGATGAGCCAAGAGACCCAGTACTTC. It translates to CASSEMSQETQYF.

This clonotype was seen more than once but under ten times. V gene TRBV7-2 combines with J gene TRBJ1-5, with D tentatively TRBD1 (5 bases). CDR3 size: 15 residues. The V gene lost 1 base and the J gene lost 4 bases, with 11 bases spanning the gap. CDR1 SGHTA and CDR2 FQGNSA come from the germline V gene. The CDR3 region has the DNA TGTGCCAGCAGCTTAGGGAGGGACGGGAATCAGCCCCAGCATTTT. Translated: CASSLGRDGNQPQHF.

Turning to this clonotype: This may be a read error: a much more frequent sequence differs by one nucleotide. V and J are TRBV20-1 and TRBJ2-1, with unresolved D. V shed 1 base and J shed 6 bases, with 4 bases lying between them. Germline V gives CDR1 DFQATT, CDR2 SNEGSKA (reference sequence). CDR3 length: 11 residues. In DNA form, the CDR3 reads TGCAGTGCTAGAGCTTGCAATGAGCAGTTCTTC. Translated, it gives CSARACNEQFF.

To note about this clonotype: A much larger clone lies a single base off, so this may be a read error. This chain uses TRBV6-5 with TRBJ2-5; D tentatively fits TRBD1 or TRBD2 (6 bases each). Germline CDR1 MNHEY, CDR2 SVGAGI. The CDR3 contains 16 residues. CDR3 sequence reads: CASGYDSGQLQETQYF. CDR3 coding DNA: TGTGCCAGCGGTTACGATAGCGGACAGCTCCAAGAGACCCAGTACTTC.

A few counts support this clonotype. The chain joins TRBV5-1 to TRBJ2-5, with a possible D match to TRBD1 (7 bases). V dropped 4 bases and J dropped 1 base, with 17 bases sitting between them. The CDR3 runs to 16 residues. Germline V gives CDR1 SGHRS, CDR2 YFSETQ. DNA for the CDR3: TGCGCCAGCAGCGTAACGGCGGGACAGCTCCAAGAGACCCAGTACTTC. It codes for CASSVTAGQLQETQYF.

The chain recombines TRBV4-1 with TRBJ1-4; D not resolved. V was clipped by 3 bases and J by 5 bases, with 7 bases between them. Per germline, CDR1 MGHRA and CDR2 YSYEKL. This CDR3 is built from 13 residues. CDR3 nucleotides: TGCGCCAGCAGCCAGTCGCTAAATGAAAAACTGTTTTTT. It is translated as CASSQSLNEKLFF.

This clonotype was seen more than once but under ten times. This chain joins TRBV4-1 and TRBJ2-1; D remains ambiguous. The CDR3 spans 17 residues. Germline V gives CDR1 MGHRA, CDR2 YSYEKL. Trimming removed 5 bases from V and 0 bases from J, with 17 bases in between. DNA of the CDR3: TGCGCCAGCAGCAAAACATCTCCGGCGAGCTCCTACAATGAGCAGTTCTTC. Its protein product is CASSKTSPASSYNEQFF.

This clonotype was picked up a small number of times. This chain connects TRBV3-1 to TRBJ2-3, with D possibly being TRBD2 (6 bases). The length of the CDR3 is 14 residues. Looked up from germline, CDR1 is LGHDT and CDR2 is YNNKEL (reference sequence). V was trimmed by 4 bases and J by 5 bases, leaving 13 bases between them. The chain's CDR3 is CASSPGAGGDTQYF. The CDR3 DNA reads TGTGCCAGCAGCCCGGGAGCGGGCGGAGATACGCAGTATTTT.